This T cell receptor beta chain was obtained from a study of human T cells and chemical hapten exposure. Study-level findings and limits: Because they had alopecia, donors may respond immunologically unlike healthy people. Among TCRs, those above 1 in 1000 frequency were unaffected by DPC sensitization. Counts of TCRs expanded at PT1 correlated positively with patch test score.

In the library, unique molecular identifiers were attached to individual cDNA molecules. TCRdb reprocessed the RACE reads with MiXCR, giving one entry per CDR3 protein. The profile shows tens of thousands of distinct CDR3 sequences, less than 4% of them singletons. This clonotype was detected many times. The antigen is not known. Stated time point: patch test 2, 6 weeks after DPC sensitization. The treatment denotes: therapeutic diphenylcyclopropenone sensitization with weekly scalp DPC. This CDR3 is 13 amino acids long. Germline V CDR1 and CDR2: DFQATT, SNEGSKA (reference sequence). V shed 2 bases and J 7 bases; nucleotides not matched to a gene: 6.

The sample was whole blood, taken in connection with sensitization to the hapten diphenylcyclopropenone (DPC). V gene TRBV20-1 combines with J gene TRBJ2-5, with 8 bases aligning to TRBD2. This clonotype originated in a man aged 40-49 years with alopecia areata. Some clones in this sample may be carry-over from other donors' samples. The CDR3 region has the DNA TGCAGTGCTAGATCCCCCACTAGCGGGACCCAGTACTTC. It encodes CSARSPTSGTQYF.